These T cell receptor beta chains were read from a single sample in a study of cytomegalovirus exposure and HLA in healthy donors. The repertoire was sequenced with immunoSEQ multiplex PCR; TCRdb's copy has only in-frame clones and lacks some. Of about 130,000 clones in the sample, approximately 94% were seen once. The sequencing input was PBMCs. The receptors shown here come from a man younger than 35 in good health and CMV-seronegative. CDR3s include the opening cysteine and the closing phenylalanine or tryptophan. A D gene is named only where the DNA matches it firmly. The size of a clone is reported for some rows only, either as once, few or many, or as a class for expanded clones.

D: -
J: TRBJ2-3
V: TRBV19
size: -
CDR3: CASSIGGGADTQYF
DNA: TGTGCCAGTAGTATAGGGGGAGGCGCAGATACGCAGTATTTT

D: -
J: TRBJ1-2
V: TRBV19
size: -
CDR3: CASNLGGYGYTF
DNA: TGTGCCAGTAATTTGGGGGGGTATGGCTACACCTTC

D: -
J: TRBJ1-3
V: TRBV30
size: -
CDR3: CAWSSGNTIYF
DNA: TGTGCCTGGAGTTCGGGAAACACCATATATTTT

D: -
J: TRBJ2-3
V: TRBV27
size: -
CDR3: CASSLDRSTDTQYF
DNA: TGTGCCAGCAGCCTCGACAGAAGCACAGATACGCAGTATTTT

D: -
J: TRBJ2-3
V: TRBV4-3
size: -
CDR3: CASSQDEYGTDTQYF
DNA: TGCGCCAGCAGCCAAGATGAGTATGGCACAGATACGCAGTATTTT

D: -
J: TRBJ2-7
V: TRBV7-9
size: -
CDR3: CASSVAASYEQYF
DNA: TGTGCCAGCAGCGTGGCCGCCTCCTACGAGCAGTACTTC

D: TRBD2
J: TRBJ2-5
V: TRBV7-2
size: -
CDR3: CASRATSGRRETQYF
DNA: TGTGCCAGCAGGGCGACTAGCGGGAGGAGGGAGACCCAGTACTTC

D: TRBD1
J: TRBJ1-2
V: TRBV28
size: -
CDR3: CASSSSNWTGDYGYTF
DNA: TGTGCCAGCAGTTCCTCTAACTGGACAGGGGACTATGGCTACACCTTC

D: -
J: TRBJ1-1
V: TRBV29-1
size: -
CDR3: CSAQPPGAGPADTEAFF
DNA: TGCAGCGCCCAACCCCCTGGGGCGGGACCGGCCGACACTGAAGCTTTCTTT

D: TRBD2
J: TRBJ2-1
V: TRBV5-6
size: -
CDR3: CASSLSSGRPYNEQFF
DNA: TGTGCCAGCAGCTTGTCTAGCGGGAGGCCCTACAATGAGCAGTTCTTC

D: TRBD2
J: TRBJ2-3
V: TRBV9
size: -
CDR3: CASTFTGGSTDTQYF
DNA: TGTGCCAGCACCTTTACGGGGGGAAGCACAGATACGCAGTATTTT

D: TRBD1
J: TRBJ1-3
V: TRBV10-3
size: -
CDR3: CAIRIQGSGNTIYF
DNA: TGTGCCATCAGGATACAGGGGTCTGGAAACACCATATATTTT

D: -
J: TRBJ1-1
V: TRBV4-1
size: -
CDR3: CASSLAQAGVNTEAFF
DNA: TGCGCCAGCAGCCTCGCCCAGGCAGGGGTGAACACTGAAGCTTTCTTT

D: -
J: TRBJ2-2
V: TRBV11-2
size: -
CDR3: CASSLERTELRELFF
DNA: TGTGCCAGCAGCTTAGAGAGGACAGAACTGAGGGAGCTGTTTTTT

D: -
J: TRBJ1-2
V: TRBV6-1
size: once
CDR3: CASSEAQSGVLGVNGYTF
DNA: TGTGCCAGCAGTGAAGCGCAGTCAGGGGTCTTGGGAGTGAATGGCTACACCTTC

D: -
J: TRBJ1-1
V: TRBV19
size: once
CDR3: CASSASKRGWDTEAFF
DNA: TGTGCCAGTAGTGCCTCCAAAAGGGGATGGGACACTGAAGCTTTCTTT

D: TRBD1
J: TRBJ1-1
V: TRBV2
size: -
CDR3: CASSEELGTGDTEAFF
DNA: TGTGCCAGCAGTGAAGAGCTAGGGACAGGGGACACTGAAGCTTTCTTT

D: -
J: TRBJ2-7
V: TRBV2
size: once
CDR3: CASSDGGVGYEQYF
DNA: TGTGCCAGCAGTGATGGCGGGGTCGGCTACGAGCAGTACTTC

D: -
J: TRBJ2-7
V: TRBV19
size: -
CDR3: CASSQRADSYEQYF
DNA: TGTGCCAGTAGTCAGCGAGCGGACTCCTACGAGCAGTACTTC

D: -
J: TRBJ2-7
V: TRBV28
size: -
CDR3: CASAPGLTNYEQYF
DNA: TGTGCCAGCGCCCCGGGACTGACGAACTACGAGCAGTACTTC

D: TRBD2
J: TRBJ2-3
V: TRBV7-2
size: -
CDR3: CASSLVGRADTQYF
DNA: TGTGCCAGCAGCTTGGTCGGGAGGGCGGATACGCAGTATTTT

D: -
J: TRBJ1-4
V: TRBV4-1
size: -
CDR3: CASSQDKNLAAEKLFF
DNA: TGCGCCAGCAGCCAAGATAAGAACCTAGCGGCTGAAAAACTGTTTTTT

D: -
J: TRBJ2-6
V: TRBV7-3
size: -
CDR3: CASSHDSSGANVLTF
DNA: TGTGCCAGCAGCCACGACAGCTCTGGGGCCAACGTCCTGACTTTC

D: -
J: TRBJ2-7
V: TRBV7-9
size: -
CDR3: CASSLGNPRGEQYF
DNA: TGTGCCAGCAGCTTAGGGAATCCTCGGGGAGAGCAGTACTTC

D: -
J: TRBJ1-1
V: TRBV27
size: -
CDR3: CASSLYSGGTEAFF
DNA: TGTGCCAGCAGTTTATATAGCGGGGGCACTGAAGCTTTCTTT

D: TRBD2
J: TRBJ2-1
V: TRBV5-4
size: -
CDR3: CASSLALAGSNEQFF
DNA: TGTGCCAGCAGCTTGGCGCTAGCGGGATCCAATGAGCAGTTCTTC

D: -
J: TRBJ2-2
V: TRBV19
size: -
CDR3: CAIRGGPGELFF
DNA: TGTGCCATCCGAGGGGGTCCCGGGGAGCTGTTTTTT

D: TRBD1
J: TRBJ2-1
V: TRBV11-2
size: -
CDR3: CASSSTGARVNEQFF
DNA: TGTGCCAGCAGCTCGACAGGGGCAAGGGTAAATGAGCAGTTCTTC

D: TRBD1
J: TRBJ1-2
V: TRBV4-3
size: -
CDR3: CASSQDRQGFYGYTF
DNA: TGCGCCAGCAGCCAAGATAGACAGGGGTTCTATGGCTACACCTTC

D: -
J: TRBJ1-1
V: TRBV5-1
size: -
CDR3: CASSLVGHNTEAFF
DNA: TGCGCCAGCAGCTTGGTCGGACACAACACTGAAGCTTTCTTT

D: TRBD2
J: TRBJ2-5
V: TRBV11-3
size: -
CDR3: CASTKTTSGAGVQETQYF
DNA: TGTGCCAGCACCAAAACTACTAGCGGGGCGGGGGTCCAAGAGACCCAGTACTTC

D: -
J: TRBJ1-3
V: TRBV9
size: -
CDR3: CASSVEGVGGNTIYF
DNA: TGTGCCAGCAGCGTAGAAGGGGTAGGTGGAAACACCATATATTTT

D: -
J: TRBJ1-2
V: TRBV4-3
size: -
CDR3: CASSQDRGNRPNGYTF
DNA: TGCGCCAGCAGCCAAGACAGAGGGAACCGGCCTAATGGCTACACCTTC

D: -
J: TRBJ2-7
V: TRBV6-5
size: -
CDR3: CASSYVRTSSYEQYF
DNA: TGTGCCAGCAGTTACGTCCGGACTTCCTCCTACGAGCAGTACTTC

D: TRBD1
J: TRBJ2-7
V: TRBV5-5
size: -
CDR3: CASSLGPGQGAYEQYF
DNA: TGTGCCAGCAGCTTGGGGCCTGGACAGGGGGCCTACGAGCAGTACTTC

D: TRBD2
J: TRBJ2-2
V: TRBV25-1
size: -
CDR3: CASSELAGFNTGELFF
DNA: TGTGCCAGCAGTGAACTAGCGGGATTCAACACCGGGGAGCTGTTTTTT

D: TRBD2
J: TRBJ2-1
V: TRBV5-1
size: -
CDR3: CASSSSGRGGYNEQFF
DNA: TGCGCCAGCAGCTCCTCCGGGAGGGGAGGATACAATGAGCAGTTCTTC